This T cell receptor (beta chain) appears in the sequencing data of a study of cytomegalovirus exposure and HLA in healthy donors. Study results and limitations: Researchers had no immune exposure information except CMV serostatus available. Cytomegalovirus association was assigned to about 150 TCR beta chains. The analysis excluded some indistinguishable V segments, including TRBV6-2 and TRBV6-3.

Primers for the PCR totalled 60 Vbeta and 13 Jbeta. TCRdb's table, derived via immunoSEQ multiplex PCR, lists solely in-frame clones and lacks some. This sample has 150,000 to 200,000 clones, with approximately 80% found just once. As to this clone: The antigen is undetermined.

This CDR3 contains 14 residues. Germline lookup yields CDR1 GTSNPN and CDR2 SVGIG (reference sequence). Input material: PBMCs. This clonotype was obtained from a woman in her forties or fifties in good health and CMV-seropositive. The chain carries TRBV30 and TRBJ2-5; maybe TRBD1 (6 bases). The J call may not be correct, given that the DNA end is closer to TRBJ2-7. CDR3 sequence reads: CAWSASRGPYEQYF. The CDR3 nucleotides read TGTGCCTGGAGTGCTAGCAGGGGACCCTACGAGCAGTACTTC.